This TCR beta chain stems from a study of cytomegalovirus exposure and HLA in healthy donors. Overall study context: Of the donors genotyped, 398 in all, about 81% fell in the Caucasian-associated ancestry cluster.

This clone was picked up a small number of times. Its antigen is as yet unknown. Overall study results and limits: When the data were analyzed later, several of the most significant clusters appeared to be linked to common viral pathogens. Roughly even sequencing depth across donors was the assumption behind the presence/absence analyses.

Per germline, CDR1 MDHEN and CDR2 SYDVKM. This CDR3 is 11 amino acids long. The ends were cut back, 5 bases at V and 4 bases at J, with 6 bases in the middle. The primer mix had 60 Vbeta and 13 Jbeta primers. Produced via immunoSEQ multiplex PCR; TCRdb's table is partial and in-frame only. Here the sample spans over 130,000 clones, 70% to 85% being singletons. The sequenced sample consisted of PBMCs. The chain is built from TRBV28 and TRBJ2-7; a possible D gene is TRBD1 (5 bases). This TCR was recovered from a man aged 35 to 55 in good health and CMV-seronegative. In DNA, the CDR3 is TGTGCCAGCAGTCAGGGTTACGAGCAGTACTTC. It yields the protein CASSQGYEQYF.